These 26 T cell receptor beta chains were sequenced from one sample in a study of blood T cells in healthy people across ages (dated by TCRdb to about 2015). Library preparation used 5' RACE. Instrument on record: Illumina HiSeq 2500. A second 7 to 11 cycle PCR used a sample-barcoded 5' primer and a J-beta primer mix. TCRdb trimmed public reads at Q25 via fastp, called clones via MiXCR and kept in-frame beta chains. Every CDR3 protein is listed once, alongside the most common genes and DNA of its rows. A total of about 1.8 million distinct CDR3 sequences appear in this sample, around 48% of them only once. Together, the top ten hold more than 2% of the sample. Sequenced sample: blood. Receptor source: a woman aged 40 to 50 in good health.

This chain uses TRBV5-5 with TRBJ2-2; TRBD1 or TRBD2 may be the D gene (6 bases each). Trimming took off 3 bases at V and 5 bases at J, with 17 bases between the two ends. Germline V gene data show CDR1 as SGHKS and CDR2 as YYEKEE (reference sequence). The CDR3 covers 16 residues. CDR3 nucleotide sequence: TGTGCCAGCAGCTCGACAGGAGGGCAGAAGACCGGGGAGCTGTTTTTT. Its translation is CASSSTGGQKTGELFF.

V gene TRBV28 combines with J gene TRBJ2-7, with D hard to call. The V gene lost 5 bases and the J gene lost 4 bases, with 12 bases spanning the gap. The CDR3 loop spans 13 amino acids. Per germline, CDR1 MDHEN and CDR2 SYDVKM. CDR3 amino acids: CASSVQVGYEQYF. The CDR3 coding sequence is TGTGCCAGCAGTGTGCAGGTGGGTTACGAGCAGTACTTC.

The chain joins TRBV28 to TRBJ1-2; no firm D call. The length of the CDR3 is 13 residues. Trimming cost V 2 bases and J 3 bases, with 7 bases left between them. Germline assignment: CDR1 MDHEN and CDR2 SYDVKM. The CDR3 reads CASSLDTYYGYTF. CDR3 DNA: TGTGCCAGCAGTTTAGACACCTACTATGGCTACACCTTC.

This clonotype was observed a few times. CDR3 sequence: CASDGQGTYEQYF. In DNA, the CDR3 is TGTGCCAGCGACGGACAGGGGACCTACGAGCAGTACTTC. J is TRBJ2-7 and V is TRBV6-2 or TRBV6-3; 9 nucleotides align to TRBD1. In germline, CDR1 is MNHEY, CDR2 SVGEGT. The CDR3 consists of 13 residues. V shed 8 bases and J 2 bases; nucleotides not matched to a gene: 4.

The CDR3 DNA sequence: TGTGCCATCACTGGGGACGGCTCCTACGAGCAGTACTTC. Residues: CAITGDGSYEQYF. The J gene is TRBJ2-7, the V gene TRBV10-3; D tentatively reads TRBD1 or TRBD2 (5 bases each). Germline CDR1 is ENHRY and CDR2 is SYGVKD. The CDR3 is 13 residues long. V lost 7 bases to trimming and J lost 0 bases, with 10 bases between them.

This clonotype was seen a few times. The CDR3 here is CASGGGGEKLFF. Written as DNA, the CDR3 is TGTGCCAGCGGCGGGGGAGGAGAAAAACTGTTTTTT. The chain combines TRBV11-2 with TRBJ1-4; possibly TRBD1 for D (5 bases). CDR3 size: 12 residues. Germline-derived CDR1 and CDR2 are SGHAT and FQNNGV. V was trimmed by 8 bases and J by 8 bases, leaving 12 bases between them.

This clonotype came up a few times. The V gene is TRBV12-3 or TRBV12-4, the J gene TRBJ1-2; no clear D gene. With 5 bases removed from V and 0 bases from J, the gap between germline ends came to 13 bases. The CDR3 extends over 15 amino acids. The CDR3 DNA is TGTGCCAGCAGTCCCAACCTCGTCACTAACTATGGCTACACCTTC. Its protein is CASSPNLVTNYGYTF.

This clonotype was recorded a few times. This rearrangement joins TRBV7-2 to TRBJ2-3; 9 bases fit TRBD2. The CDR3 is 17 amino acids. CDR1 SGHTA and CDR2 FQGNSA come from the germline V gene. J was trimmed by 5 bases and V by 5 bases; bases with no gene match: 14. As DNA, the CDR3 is TGTGCCAGCAGCCCCACCTATAGCGGGGGCCCACTAGATACGCAGTATTTT. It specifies CASSPTYSGGPLDTQYF.

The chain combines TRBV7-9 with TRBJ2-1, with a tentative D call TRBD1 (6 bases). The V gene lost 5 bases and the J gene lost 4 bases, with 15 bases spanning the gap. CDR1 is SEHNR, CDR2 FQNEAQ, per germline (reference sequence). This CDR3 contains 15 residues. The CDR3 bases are TGTGCCAGCAGCCCTGACAGGTCCCTTTACAATGAGCAGTTCTTC. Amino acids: CASSPDRSLYNEQFF.

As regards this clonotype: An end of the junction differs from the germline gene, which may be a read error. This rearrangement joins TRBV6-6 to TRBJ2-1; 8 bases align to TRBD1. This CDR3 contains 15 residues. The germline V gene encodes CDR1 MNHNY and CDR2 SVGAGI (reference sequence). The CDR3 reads CASSYRTGSYDEQFF. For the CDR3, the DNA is TGTGCCAGCAGTTACAGGACAGGGAGCTACGATGAGCAGTTCTTC.

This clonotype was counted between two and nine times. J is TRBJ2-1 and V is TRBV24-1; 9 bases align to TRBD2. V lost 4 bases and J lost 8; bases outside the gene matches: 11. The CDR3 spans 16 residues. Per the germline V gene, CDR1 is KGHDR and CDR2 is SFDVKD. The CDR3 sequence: CATSDSYGTSSDEQFF. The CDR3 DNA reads TGTGCCACCAGTGACTCCTATGGGACTAGCAGCGATGAGCAGTTCTTC.

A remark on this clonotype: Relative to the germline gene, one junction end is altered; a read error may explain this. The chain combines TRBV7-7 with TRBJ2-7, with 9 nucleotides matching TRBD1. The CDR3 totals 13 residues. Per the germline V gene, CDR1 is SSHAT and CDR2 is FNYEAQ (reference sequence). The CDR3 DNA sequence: TGTGCTAGCAGCCCGGACAGGGGAGGGGACCAGTACTTC. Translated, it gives CASSPDRGGDQYF. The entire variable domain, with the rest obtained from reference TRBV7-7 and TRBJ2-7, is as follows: GAGVSQSPRYKVTKRGQDVTLRCDPISSHATLYWYQQALGQGPEFLTYFNYEAQPDKSGLPSDRFSAERPEGSISTLTIQRTEQRDSAMYRCASSPDRGGDQYFGPGTRLTVT.

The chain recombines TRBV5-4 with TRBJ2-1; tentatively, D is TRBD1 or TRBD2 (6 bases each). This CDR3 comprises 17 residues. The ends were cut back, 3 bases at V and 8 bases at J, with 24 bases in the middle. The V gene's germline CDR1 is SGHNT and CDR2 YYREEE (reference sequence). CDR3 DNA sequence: TGTGCCAGCAGCTCCATTGGTACGTGGGGGGCCCGGGATGAGCAGTTCTTC. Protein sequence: CASSSIGTWGARDEQFF.

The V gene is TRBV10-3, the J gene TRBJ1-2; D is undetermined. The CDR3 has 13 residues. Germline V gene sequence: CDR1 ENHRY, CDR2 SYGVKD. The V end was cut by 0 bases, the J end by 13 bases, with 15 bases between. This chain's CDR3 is CAISESRSVIPTF. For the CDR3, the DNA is TGTGCCATCAGTGAGTCTAGGTCCGTTATTCCCACCTTC.

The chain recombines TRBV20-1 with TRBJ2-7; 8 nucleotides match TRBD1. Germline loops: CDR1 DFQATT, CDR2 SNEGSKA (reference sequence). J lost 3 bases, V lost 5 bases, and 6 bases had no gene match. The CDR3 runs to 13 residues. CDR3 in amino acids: CSAAGGSLYEQYF. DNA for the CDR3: TGCAGTGCTGCAGGGGGCTCCCTCTACGAGCAGTACTTC.

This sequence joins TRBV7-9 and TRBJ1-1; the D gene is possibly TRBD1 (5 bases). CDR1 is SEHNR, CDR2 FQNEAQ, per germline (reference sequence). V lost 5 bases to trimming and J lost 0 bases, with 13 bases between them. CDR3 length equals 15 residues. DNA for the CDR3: TGTGCCAGCAGCGCTCGACAGAACATGAACACTGAAGCTTTCTTT. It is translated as CASSARQNMNTEAFF.

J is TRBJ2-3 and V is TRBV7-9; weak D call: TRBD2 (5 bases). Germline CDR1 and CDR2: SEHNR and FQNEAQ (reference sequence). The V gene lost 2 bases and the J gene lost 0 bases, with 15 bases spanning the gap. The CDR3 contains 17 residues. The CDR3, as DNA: TGTGCCAGCAGCTTACCCTCCAAGGGAGTAAGCACAGATACGCAGTATTTT. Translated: CASSLPSKGVSTDTQYF.

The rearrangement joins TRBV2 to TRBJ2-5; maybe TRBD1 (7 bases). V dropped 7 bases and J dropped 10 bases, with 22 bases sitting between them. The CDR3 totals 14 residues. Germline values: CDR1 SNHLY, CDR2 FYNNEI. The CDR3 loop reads CASKEGAAEWDQYF. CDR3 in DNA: TGTGCCAGCAAGGAGGGGGCCGCGGAGTGGGACCAGTACTTC.

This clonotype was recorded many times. The CDR3 loop reads CASSGDSQETQYF. CDR3 bases: TGTGCCAGCAGTGGGGACAGCCAAGAGACCCAGTACTTC. The chain employs TRBV6-6 and TRBJ2-5; 7 positions match TRBD1. Per germline, CDR1 MNHNY and CDR2 SVGAGI (reference sequence). Unmatched junction bases numbered 1, after V lost 5 bases and J lost 1 base. The CDR3 consists of 13 residues.

CDR3 DNA: TGCGCCAGCAGCGGGTATCTAGCGGGGGCCTACGAGCAGTACTTC. The encoded protein is CASSGYLAGAYEQYF. The V gene is TRBV5-1, the J gene TRBJ2-7; 10 bases match TRBD2. Germline CDR1 reads SGHRS; CDR2 reads YFSETQ. J was trimmed by 2 bases and V by 4 bases; bases with no gene match: 6. This CDR3 has 15 residues.

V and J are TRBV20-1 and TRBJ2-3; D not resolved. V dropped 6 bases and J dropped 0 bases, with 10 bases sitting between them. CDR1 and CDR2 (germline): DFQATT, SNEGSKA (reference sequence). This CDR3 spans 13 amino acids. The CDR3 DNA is TGCAGTGCGCTCCCCATAAGCACAGATACGCAGTATTTT. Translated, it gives CSALPISTDTQYF.

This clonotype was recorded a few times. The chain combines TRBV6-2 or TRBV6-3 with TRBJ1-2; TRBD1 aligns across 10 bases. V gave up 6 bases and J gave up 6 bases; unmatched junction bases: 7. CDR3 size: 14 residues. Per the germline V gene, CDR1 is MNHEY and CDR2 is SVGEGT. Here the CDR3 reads CASRRTGTGDGYTF. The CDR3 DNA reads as TGTGCCAGCAGGAGAACCGGGACAGGGGATGGCTACACCTTC.

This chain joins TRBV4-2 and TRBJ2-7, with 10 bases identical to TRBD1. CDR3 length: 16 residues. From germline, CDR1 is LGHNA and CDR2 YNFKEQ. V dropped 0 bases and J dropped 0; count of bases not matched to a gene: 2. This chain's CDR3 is CASSQEGQGTSYEQYF. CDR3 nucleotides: TGTGCCAGCAGCCAAGAGGGACAGGGGACCTCCTACGAGCAGTACTTC.

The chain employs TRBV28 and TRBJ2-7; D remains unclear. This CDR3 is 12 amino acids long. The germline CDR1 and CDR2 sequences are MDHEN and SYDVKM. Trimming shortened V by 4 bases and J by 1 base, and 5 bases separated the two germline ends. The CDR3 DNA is TGTGCCAGCAGTTCTAAATCCTACGAGCAGTACTTC. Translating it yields CASSSKSYEQYF.

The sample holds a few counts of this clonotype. CDR3 loop: CASSGYLQETQYF. DNA of the CDR3: TGTGCCAGCAGTGGGTATCTCCAAGAGACCCAGTACTTC. The genes are TRBV25-1 and TRBJ2-5; D ambiguous. Germline CDR1 reads MGHDK; CDR2 reads SYGVNS. V lost 4 bases and J 1 base, leaving 7 bases between the germline ends. This CDR3 spans 13 amino acids.

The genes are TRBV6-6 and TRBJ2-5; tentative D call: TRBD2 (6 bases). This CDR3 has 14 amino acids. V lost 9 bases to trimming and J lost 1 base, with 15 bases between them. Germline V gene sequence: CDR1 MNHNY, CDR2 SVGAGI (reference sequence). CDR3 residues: CASTVMGGQETQYF. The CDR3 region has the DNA TGTGCCAGTACAGTTATGGGGGGCCAAGAGACCCAGTACTTC.